Below, one T cell receptor (beta chain) is given with its context. These data belong to a study of blood T cell repertoires in COVID-19. In the study overall: Acute and convalescent COVID-19 samples came from the United States, Italy and Spain. Nucleic acid was either cDNA or gDNA, and it came from T cells, B-cell-depleted T cells, or PBMCs.

Those enrolled in Seattle joined during active infection and were followed longitudinally afterward. Original processing notes: Amplification with reference gene primers provided the estimates of nucleated cell counts. The table came from immunoSEQ multiplex PCR; TCRdb's copy has only in-frame clones and leaves some out. V and J calls and clone size are copied from that table; D and trimming were computed from the DNA. In the table there are 350,000 to 500,000 clones, roughly 90% of which are singletons. Germline assignment: CDR1 ENHRY and CDR2 SYGVKD. V lost 5 bases to trimming and J lost 4 bases; unmatched junction nucleotides: 5. This CDR3 region has 16 residues.

This clonotype originated in a man aged 18 to 30 with COVID-19, enrolled during active disease. This chain connects TRBV10-3 to TRBJ2-3; TRBD2 matches 14 bases. Input material: peripheral blood. CDR3 in DNA: TGTGCCATCAGTCGCGGGACTAGCGGGAGTCCAGATACGCAGTATTTT. It codes for CAISRGTSGSPDTQYF.